The clone carrying this T cell receptor (beta chain) occurred once. The antigen is unknown. This sample was included in a study of cytomegalovirus exposure and HLA in healthy donors. Whole-study results and caveats: DRB1 showed the most TCR associations and HLA-C the fewest in a later analysis, as rates varied by HLA locus. The authors judged a highly shared variant cluster likely a sequencing artifact.

PCR primers comprised 60 Vbeta and 13 Jbeta primers. TCRdb keeps only in-frame clones here, not all; method: immunoSEQ multiplex PCR. This table has 83,000 or so clones, about four fifths appearing once. Specimen: PBMCs. The sequence was obtained from a woman in her twenties or thirties in good health and CMV-seronegative.

CDR3 protein: CASSVTAALVGEAFF. The DNA of the CDR3 is TGTGCCAGCTCGGTGACAGCCGCCCTCGTCGGTGAAGCTTTCTTT. The chain recombines TRBV18 with TRBJ1-1; D perhaps matches TRBD1 (5 bases). Germline V gene lookup returns CDR1 KGHSH and CDR2 LQKENI. Trimming pared 6 bases from V and 7 bases from J, leaving 21 bases between. CDR3 length equals 15 residues.